This entry features one TCR beta chain sequence. These data come from a study of blood T cell repertoires in COVID-19. Overall study: The samples span acute and convalescent COVID-19 from the United States, Italy and Spain.

CDR1 and CDR2 (germline): LGHDT, YNNKEL (reference sequence). Trimming cost V 3 bases and J 2 bases; bases outside gene matches: 7. The CDR3 is 16 residues long. Per the authors' pipeline: Reference gene primer amplification gave nucleated cell count estimates. Libraries were prepared by immunoSEQ multiplex PCR; TCRdb keeps only in-frame clonotypes and omits some of them. V and J calls and clone size are those listed in that table; D and trimming were worked out from the DNA. The table has about 100,000 clones, approximately 90% seen once. The chain recombines TRBV3-1 (or the pseudogene TRBV3-2) with TRBJ1-3; TRBD1 matches at 7 bases. Sequencing was done on a sample of peripheral blood. The clonotype was recovered from a woman of 80 years or more with acute or convalescent COVID-19. CDR3 residues: CASSHSSGGTGNTIYF. In nucleotides, the CDR3 is TGTGCCAGCAGCCATTCCTCAGGGGGAACTGGAAACACCATATATTTT.